These 8 T cell receptor beta chains were all obtained from the same sample, sequenced in a study of T cell repertoires in cytomegalovirus infection. Antigens for these TCRs are unknown. TCRdb redid the calling of the reads with MiXCR, one entry per CDR3 protein. The data show nearly 700,000 distinct CDR3 sequences, around a third seen once. The sample in question was cultured PBMCs, obtained from culture after CMV antigen stimulation. These receptors were obtained from a human donor in good health (CMV status not recorded). Some clones in this sample may be carry-over from other donors' samples.

Remarks on this clonotype: Since a much larger clone is just one base distant, this may be a read error. The chain uses TRBV12-3 or TRBV12-4 and TRBJ1-4; D is undetermined. CDR3 length: 11 amino acids. Trimming removed 6 bases from V and 7 bases from J, with 6 bases in between. In DNA, the CDR3 is TGTGCCAGCAGCCCAGCTGAAAAACTGTTTTTT. Translation: CASSPAEKLFF.

The V call is TRBV6-1, the J call TRBJ2-3, with D maybe TRBD1 (6 bases). Trimming cost V 5 bases and J 3 bases, with 12 bases left between them. The CDR3 covers 14 residues. Per germline, CDR1 MNHNS and CDR2 SASEGT. CDR3 region: CASSFWTATDTQYF. For the CDR3, the DNA is TGTGCCAGCAGTTTCTGGACAGCAACAGATACGCAGTATTTT.

This clonotype has only one observation. The chain links TRBV6-4 to TRBJ2-5; unclear D gene. The CDR3 runs 13 residues. Germline loops: CDR1 MRHNA, CDR2 SNTAGT. The ends were cut back, 4 bases at V and 5 bases at J, with 11 bases in the middle. CDR3 loop: CASSARPGETQYF. DNA for the CDR3: TGTGCCAGCAGTGCACGACCTGGGGAGACCCAGTACTTC.

This chain links TRBV5-5 with TRBJ2-1, with 7 bases that match TRBD2. Looked up from germline, CDR1 is SGHKS and CDR2 is YYEKEE (reference sequence). Losses at the gene ends were 0 bases for V and 5 bases for J; bases not matched to a gene: 8. The CDR3 has 16 residues. The CDR3 DNA is TGTGCCAGCAGCTTGGGGACCCGGGACTACCACAATGAGCAGTTCTTC. Translating it yields CASSLGTRDYHNEQFF.

This clonotype was counted only a few times. J is TRBJ2-5 and V is TRBV10-3; 7 nucleotides match TRBD1. This CDR3 contains 15 residues. The V gene's germline CDR1 is ENHRY and CDR2 SYGVKD. J was trimmed by 5 bases and V by 2 bases; bases with no gene match: 8. CDR3 sequence: CAISETKTGFETQYF. The CDR3 DNA reads as TGTGCCATCAGTGAGACTAAGACAGGGTTTGAGACCCAGTACTTC.

Here the CDR3 DNA reads TGTGCCAGCAGTGAAACCCCACCGGACAGCCAAGAGACCCAGTACTTC. Translation gives CASSETPPDSQETQYF. This chain uses TRBV6-1 with TRBJ2-5, with a possible D match to TRBD1 (6 bases). V was trimmed by 2 bases and J by 1 base, leaving 14 bases between them. The CDR3 contains 16 residues. Germline values: CDR1 MNHNS, CDR2 SASEGT.

This clonotype showed up just a few times. V gene TRBV7-9 combines with J gene TRBJ1-2; the D gene is possibly TRBD1 (5 bases). Between the trimmed V and J ends, which lost 6 bases and 3 bases, there was a span of 17 bases. The CDR3 spans 15 residues. Looked up from germline, CDR1 is SEHNR and CDR2 is FQNEAQ (reference sequence). In DNA form, the CDR3 reads TGTGCCAGCAGGCAAATTGAACTAGGGGACTATGGCTACACCTTC. Translated: CASRQIELGDYGYTF.

This clonotype was counted once. J is TRBJ2-3 and V is TRBV6-5, with TRBD1 identical over 9 bases. Per the germline V gene, CDR1 is MNHEY and CDR2 is SVGAGI. The J segment lost 3 bases and the V segment lost 5 bases, leaving 9 bases of the junction unmatched. CDR3 length: 16 amino acids. The CDR3 reads CASSEGLQGATDTQYF. CDR3 in DNA: TGTGCCAGCAGTGAGGGACTACAGGGGGCAACAGATACGCAGTATTTT.